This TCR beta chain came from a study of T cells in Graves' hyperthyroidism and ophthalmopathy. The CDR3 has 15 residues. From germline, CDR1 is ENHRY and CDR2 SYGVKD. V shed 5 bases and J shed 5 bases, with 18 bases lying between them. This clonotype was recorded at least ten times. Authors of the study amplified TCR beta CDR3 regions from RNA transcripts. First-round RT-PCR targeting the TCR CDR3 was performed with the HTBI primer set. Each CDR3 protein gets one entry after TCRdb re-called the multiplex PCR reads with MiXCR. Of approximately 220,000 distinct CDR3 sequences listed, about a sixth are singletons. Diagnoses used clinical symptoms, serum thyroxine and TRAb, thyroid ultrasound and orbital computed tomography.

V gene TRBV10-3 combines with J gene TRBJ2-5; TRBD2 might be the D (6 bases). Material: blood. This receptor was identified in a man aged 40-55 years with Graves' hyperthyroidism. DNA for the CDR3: TGTGCCATCAGTACCGTCGGAGGGGTCGGGGAGACCCAGTACTTC. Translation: CAISTVGGVGETQYF.